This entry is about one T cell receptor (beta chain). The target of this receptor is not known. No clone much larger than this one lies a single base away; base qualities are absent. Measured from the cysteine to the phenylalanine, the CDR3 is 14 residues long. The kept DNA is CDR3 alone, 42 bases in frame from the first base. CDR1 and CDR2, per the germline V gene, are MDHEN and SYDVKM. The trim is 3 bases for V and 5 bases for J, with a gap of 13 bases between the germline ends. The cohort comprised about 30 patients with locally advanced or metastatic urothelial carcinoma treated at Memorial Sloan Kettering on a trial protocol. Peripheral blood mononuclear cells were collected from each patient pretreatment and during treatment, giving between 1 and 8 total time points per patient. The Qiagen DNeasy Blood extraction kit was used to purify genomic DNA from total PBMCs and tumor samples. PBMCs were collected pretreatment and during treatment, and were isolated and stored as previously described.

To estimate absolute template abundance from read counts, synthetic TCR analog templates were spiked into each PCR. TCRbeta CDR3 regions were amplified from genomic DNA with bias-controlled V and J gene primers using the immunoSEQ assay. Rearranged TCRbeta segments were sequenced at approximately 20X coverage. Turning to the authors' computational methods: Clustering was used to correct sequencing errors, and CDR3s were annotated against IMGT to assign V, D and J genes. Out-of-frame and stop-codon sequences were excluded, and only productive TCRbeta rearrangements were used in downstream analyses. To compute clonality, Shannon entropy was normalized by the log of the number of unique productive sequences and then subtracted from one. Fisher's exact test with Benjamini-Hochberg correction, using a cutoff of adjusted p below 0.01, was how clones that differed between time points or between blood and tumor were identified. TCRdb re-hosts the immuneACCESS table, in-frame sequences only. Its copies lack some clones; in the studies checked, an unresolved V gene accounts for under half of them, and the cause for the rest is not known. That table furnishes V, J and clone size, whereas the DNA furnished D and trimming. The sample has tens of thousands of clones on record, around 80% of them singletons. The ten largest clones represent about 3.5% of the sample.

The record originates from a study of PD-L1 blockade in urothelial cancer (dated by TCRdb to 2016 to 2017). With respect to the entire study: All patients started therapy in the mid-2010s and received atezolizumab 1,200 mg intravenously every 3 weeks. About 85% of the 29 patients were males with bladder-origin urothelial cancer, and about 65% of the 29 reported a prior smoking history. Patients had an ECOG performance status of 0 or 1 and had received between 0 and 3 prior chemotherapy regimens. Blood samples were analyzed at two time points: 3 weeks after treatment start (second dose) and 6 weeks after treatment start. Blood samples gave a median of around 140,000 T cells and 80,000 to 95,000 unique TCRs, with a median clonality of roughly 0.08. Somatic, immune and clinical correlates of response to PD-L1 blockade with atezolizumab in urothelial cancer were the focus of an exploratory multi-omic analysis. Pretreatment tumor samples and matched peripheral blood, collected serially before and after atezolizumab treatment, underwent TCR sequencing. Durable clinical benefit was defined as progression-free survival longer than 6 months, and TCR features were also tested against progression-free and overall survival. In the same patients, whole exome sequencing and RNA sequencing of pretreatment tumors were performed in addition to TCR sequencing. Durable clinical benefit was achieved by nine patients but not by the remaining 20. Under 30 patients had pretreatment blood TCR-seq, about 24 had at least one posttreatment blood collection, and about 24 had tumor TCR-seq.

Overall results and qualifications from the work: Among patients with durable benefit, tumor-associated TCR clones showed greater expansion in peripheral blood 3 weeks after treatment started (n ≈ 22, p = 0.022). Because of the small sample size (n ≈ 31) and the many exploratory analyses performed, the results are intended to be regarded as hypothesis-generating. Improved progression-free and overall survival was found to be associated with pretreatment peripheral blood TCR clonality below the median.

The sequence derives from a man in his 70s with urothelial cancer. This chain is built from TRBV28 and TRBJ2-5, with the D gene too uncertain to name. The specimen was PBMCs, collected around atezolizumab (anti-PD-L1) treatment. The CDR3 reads CASSLVGRRETQYF. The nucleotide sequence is TGTGCCAGCAGTTTGGTGGGCCGACGGGAGACCCAGTACTTC.